This T cell receptor beta chain was recovered during a study of shared clonotypes between healthy human individuals. Overall study findings and caveats: Clonotype sharing levels among donors were expected to vary with sequencing depth.

The CDR3 extends over 14 amino acids. Germline CDR1 reads MGHDK; CDR2 reads SYGVNS. V shed 2 bases and J 6 bases; nucleotides not matched to a gene: 1. In the case of this clone: Its antigen is still unknown.

Data came from immunoSEQ multiplex PCR; TCRdb stores just in-frame clones and leaves some out. In the table there are just over 2,000,000 clones, 90% to 95% of which are singletons. The source is a man aged 18 to 35 in good health. The sample was naive CD4+ T cells sorted from blood. Subset defined: CD45RA+ positively selected. J is TRBJ2-1 and V is TRBV25-1; 10 bases map to TRBD2. CDR3: CASSEGLAVNEQFF. CDR3 coding DNA: TGTGCCAGCAGTGAAGGACTAGCGGTCAATGAGCAGTTCTTC.